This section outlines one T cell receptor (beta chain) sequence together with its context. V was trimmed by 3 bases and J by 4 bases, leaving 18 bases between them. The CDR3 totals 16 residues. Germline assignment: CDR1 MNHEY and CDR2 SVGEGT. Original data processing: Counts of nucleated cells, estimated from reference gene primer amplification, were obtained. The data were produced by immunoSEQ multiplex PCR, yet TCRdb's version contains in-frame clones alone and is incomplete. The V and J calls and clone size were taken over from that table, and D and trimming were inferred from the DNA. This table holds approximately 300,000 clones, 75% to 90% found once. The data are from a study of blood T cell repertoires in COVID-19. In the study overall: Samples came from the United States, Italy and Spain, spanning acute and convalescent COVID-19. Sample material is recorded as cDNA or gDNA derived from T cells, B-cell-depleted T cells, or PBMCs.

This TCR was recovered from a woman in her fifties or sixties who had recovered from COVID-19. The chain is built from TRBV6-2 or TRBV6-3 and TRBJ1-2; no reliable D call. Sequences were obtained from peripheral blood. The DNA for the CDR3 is TGTGCCAGCAGTTATCTGGGAGCATCGATAGGCTATGGCTACACCTTC. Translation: CASSYLGASIGYGYTF.